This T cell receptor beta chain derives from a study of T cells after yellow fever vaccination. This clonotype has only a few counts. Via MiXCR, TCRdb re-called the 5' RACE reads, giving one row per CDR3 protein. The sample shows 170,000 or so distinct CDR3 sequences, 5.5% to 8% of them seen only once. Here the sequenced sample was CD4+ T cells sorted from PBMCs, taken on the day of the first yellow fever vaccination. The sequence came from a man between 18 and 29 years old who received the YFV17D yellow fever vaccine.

CDR3 in amino acids: CASSPMERQSIYGYTF. In DNA form, the CDR3 reads TGTGCCAGCTCACCGATGGAACGACAGAGTATTTATGGCTACACCTTC. This chain links TRBV18 with TRBJ1-2, with a tentative D call TRBD1 (5 bases). Germline V gives CDR1 KGHSH, CDR2 LQKENI. Trimming cost V 3 bases and J 5 bases, with 19 bases left between them. CDR3 length: 16 residues. Complete variable domain (other parts from reference TRBV18 and TRBJ1-2): NAGVMQNPRHLVRRRGQEARLRCSPMKGHSHVYWYRQLPEEGLKFMVYLQKENIIDESGMPKERFSAEFPKEGPSILRIQQVVRGDSAAYFCASSPMERQSIYGYTFGSGTRLTVV.